This T cell receptor (beta chain) is drawn from a study of blood T cell repertoires in COVID-19. Study summary: T cells, B-cell-depleted T cells, or PBMCs supplied cDNA or gDNA.

Method: immunoSEQ multiplex PCR; TCRdb's copy keeps in-frame clones and lacks some. The sample shows tens of thousands of clones, approximately 80% of them seen only once. Germline V lookup: CDR1 SEHNR, CDR2 FQNEAQ (reference sequence). This CDR3 is built from 15 residues. Trimming took off 2 bases at V and 5 bases at J, with 15 bases between the two ends. Sequencing input: peripheral blood. This sequence was found in a human donor in a cohort sampled during active COVID-19. V usage is TRBV7-9 and J usage is TRBJ1-2, with a tentative D call TRBD1 (5 bases). Written as DNA, the CDR3 is TGTGCCAGCAGCTTATCGGGAGGGGAAGGTTATGGCTACACCTTC. It encodes CASSLSGGEGYGYTF. Together with reference TRBV7-9 and TRBJ1-2, the CDR3 gives the full variable domain: DTGVSQNPRHKITKRGQNVTFRCDPISEHNRLYWYRQTLGQGPEFLTYFQNEAQLEKSRLLSDRFSAERPKGSFSTLEIQRTEQGDSAMYLCASSLSGGEGYGYTFGSGTRLTVV.